This T cell receptor (beta chain) comes out of a study of shared clonotypes between healthy human individuals. Trimming removed 2 bases from V and 0 bases from J, with 4 bases in between. The CDR3 covers 14 residues. Germline-derived CDR1 and CDR2 are MNHNY and SVGAGI (reference sequence). Each donor was a Caucasian adult residing in Nashville, Tennessee. A word on this clone: No antigen is known for it.

For every subset, genomic DNA was evenly distributed across several immunoSEQ plates. Using ten immunoSEQ deep assay plates, investigators sequenced unsorted PBMC DNA. Assay: immunoSEQ multiplex PCR; the TCRdb copy retains only in-frame clones and omits some. Altogether about 480,000 clones are present, more than 65% being singletons, with the ten largest covering over 10%. Study results and caveats: Among donors, clonotype sharing was expected to be affected by sequencing depth.

The chain recombines TRBV6-6 with TRBJ2-2, with D hard to call. Sequenced: PBMCs. The source of this sequence is a woman between 40 and 55 years old in good health. Some clones in this sample may be carry-over from other donors' samples. The CDR3 bases are TGTGCCAGCAGTTACAGGACGAACACCGGGGAGCTGTTTTTT. Translating it yields CASSYRTNTGELFF.